A single sample is the source of the 11 T cell receptor beta chains below, sequenced in a study of shared clonotypes between healthy human individuals. TCRdb's copy holds only in-frame clones and misses some; the assay was immunoSEQ multiplex PCR. The sample has a few million clones; more than 80% are singletons. The specimen was naive CD4+ T cells sorted from blood. Noted subset: CD45RA+ positively selected. The receptors stem from a man aged 18 to 30 in good health.

This clone turned up a few times. Distinct nucleotide sequences in the sample also encode this CDR3. The chain couples TRBV11-2 to TRBJ2-1; no definite D call. The V gene's germline CDR1 is SGHAT and CDR2 FQNNGV. The CDR3 spans 13 residues. V lost 1 base to trimming and J lost 5 bases, with 6 bases between them. CDR3 amino acids: CASSLGLNNEQFF. In DNA form, the CDR3 reads TGTGCCAGCAGCTTAGGGCTAAACAATGAGCAGTTCTTC.

The chain uses TRBV7-2 and TRBJ2-2; the D gene is possibly TRBD1 (5 bases). The CDR3 contains 14 residues. V was shortened by 3 bases and J by 6 bases, with 11 bases between the two germline ends. Germline V gene lookup returns CDR1 SGHTA and CDR2 FQGNSA. The CDR3 sequence: CASSLATVSGELFF. The CDR3 DNA is TGTGCCAGCAGCTTGGCGACAGTCTCCGGGGAGCTGTTTTTT.

This clone was recorded once. The chain recombines TRBV7-9 with TRBJ2-5; D gene ambiguous. CDR3 length: 15 amino acids. Germline CDR1 and CDR2: SEHNR and FQNEAQ (reference sequence). The V gene lost 4 bases and the J gene lost 2 bases, with 14 bases spanning the gap. Here the CDR3 reads CASSWRLGSQETQYF. CDR3 DNA: TGTGCCAGCAGCTGGAGACTTGGATCTCAAGAGACCCAGTACTTC.

Note on this clone: Other nucleotide sequences from this sample produce the same CDR3. The V gene is TRBV19, the J gene TRBJ1-1; a possible D gene is TRBD1 (5 bases). The germline V and J ends were trimmed by 3 bases and 0 bases, with 8 bases remaining between them. The CDR3 totals 14 residues. The germline V gene has CDR1 LNHDA and CDR2 SQIVND (reference sequence). CDR3 loop: CASSITGLNTEAFF. The CDR3, as DNA: TGTGCCAGTAGTATCACGGGACTGAACACTGAAGCTTTCTTT.

The gene calls are TRBV7-2 and TRBJ1-5, with D possibly matching TRBD1 (5 bases). Per the germline V gene, CDR1 is SGHTA and CDR2 is FQGNSA. The V and J ends lost 4 bases and 7 bases respectively, with 20 bases between them. This CDR3 region has 16 residues. The CDR3 nucleotides read TGTGCCAGCAGCTCCGCCGGGACGGCTTTTCCCCAGCCCCAGCATTTT. Protein: CASSSAGTAFPQPQHF. The complete variable domain, with remaining parts taken from reference TRBV7-2 and TRBJ1-5, reads GAGVSQSPSNKVTEKGKDVELRCDPISGHTALYWYRQSLGQGLEFLIYFQGNSAPDKSGLPSDRFSAERTGGSVSTLTIQRTQQEDSAVYLCASSSAGTAFPQPQHFGDGTRLSIL.

This chain uses TRBV6-1 with TRBJ2-7, with 9 bases aligning to TRBD1. CDR1 and CDR2 (germline): MNHNS, SASEGT. The CDR3 loop spans 13 amino acids. With V trimmed by 6 bases and J by 5 bases, 5 bases remained unmatched. The CDR3 reads CASRQGAGNEQYF. CDR3 nucleotide sequence: TGTGCCAGCAGACAGGGGGCAGGAAACGAGCAGTACTTC.

Turning to this clone: This specimen includes other DNA sequences encoding the same CDR3. The rearrangement uses TRBV18 and TRBJ1-5, with no clear D. Germline V lookup: CDR1 KGHSH, CDR2 LQKENI. This CDR3 is built from 13 residues. Trimming took off 3 bases at V and 4 bases at J, with 7 bases between the two ends. CDR3 DNA sequence: TGTGCCAGCTCACCGACGGAGAATCAGCCCCAGCATTTT. As protein: CASSPTENQPQHF.

This CDR3 reads CASSSRSNTGELFF. The CDR3 DNA reads as TGTGCCAGCAGCTCACGTTCGAACACCGGGGAGCTGTTTTTT. The chain employs TRBV12-1 and TRBJ2-2. TRBV12-1 is a recognized pseudogene. This CDR3 has 14 amino acids.

The chain recombines TRBV14 with TRBJ2-5; TRBD1 agrees at 7 bases. There are 15 residues in the CDR3. CDR1 is SGHDN, CDR2 FVKESK, per germline. After removal of 2 bases from V and 1 base from J, the junction contained 4 bases not matched to a gene. CDR3 in DNA: TGTGCCAGCAGCCAACATAGGGACAGCCAAGAGACCCAGTACTTC. Its translation is CASSQHRDSQETQYF.

J is TRBJ2-3 and V is TRBV4-3; D call uncertain. Germline CDR1 and CDR2: LGHNA and YSLEER. V was shortened by 2 bases and J by 0 bases, with 0 bases between the two germline ends. This CDR3 comprises 12 residues. CDR3 amino acids: CASSQSTDTQYF. The CDR3 DNA follows: TGCGCCAGCAGCCAAAGCACAGATACGCAGTATTTT.

The chain employs TRBV20-1 and TRBJ2-7; D gene ambiguous. In germline, CDR1 is DFQATT, CDR2 SNEGSKA (reference sequence). V gave up 6 bases and J gave up 5 bases, with 11 bases separating them. The CDR3 covers 11 residues. The CDR3 reads CSARRANEQYF. The CDR3 nucleotides read TGCAGTGCCCGTCGAGCGAACGAGCAGTACTTC.